One sample yielded the 19 T cell receptor beta chains listed below, sequenced in a study of T-cell reconstitution after alpha-beta-depleted transplantation in children. This sample's TCRbeta library carried unique molecular identifier barcodes. TCRdb redid the calling of the PCR reads with MiXCR, one entry per CDR3 protein. This table holds around 600,000 distinct CDR3 sequences, about 11% found once. Material: PBMCs from the stem cell graft donor, obtained from the stem cell graft. The receptor source for this set is a human donor who donated a stem cell graft to a child with acute myeloid leukemia.

In its sample, this clonotype was seen many times. The chain employs TRBV29-1 and TRBJ2-5; 9 bases map to TRBD1. This CDR3 region has 14 residues. Germline V CDR1 and CDR2: SQVTM, ANQGSEA. After removal of 7 bases from V and 4 bases from J, the junction contained 10 bases not matched to a gene. CDR3 loop: CSAVLVDRGETQYF. The CDR3 region has the DNA TGCAGCGCCGTCCTCGTGGACAGGGGAGAGACCCAGTACTTC.

The table lists this clonotype with a few counts. V gene TRBV7-9 combines with J gene TRBJ2-2; D is tentatively TRBD1 or TRBD2 (5 bases each). V lost 5 bases and J 7 bases, leaving 14 bases between the germline ends. Germline values: CDR1 SEHNR, CDR2 FQNEAQ (reference sequence). The CDR3 sequence is 14 residues long. In DNA, the CDR3 is TGTGCCAGCAGCCGGGGCGCGACCGGCGGGGAGCTGTTTTTT. Its translation: CASSRGATGGELFF. Complete variable domain (other parts from reference TRBV7-9 and TRBJ2-2): DTGVSQNPRHKITKRGQNVTFRCDPISEHNRLYWYRQTLGQGPEFLTYFQNEAQLEKSRLLSDRFSAERPKGSFSTLEIQRTEQGDSAMYLCASSRGATGGELFFGEGSRLTVL.

The chain employs TRBV7-6 and TRBJ2-1, with 13 bases matching TRBD2. Trimming took 8 bases from V and 0 from J; bases not matched to a gene: 7. Per the germline V gene, CDR1 is SGHVS and CDR2 is FNYEAQ. The CDR3 loop spans 17 amino acids. CDR3 region: CASGGLAGIGSYNEQFF. CDR3 sequence (DNA): TGTGCCAGCGGGGGACTAGCGGGAATAGGCTCCTACAATGAGCAGTTCTTC.

This clonotype occurred a few times. The gene calls are TRBV29-1 and TRBJ1-1; 8 nucleotides agree with TRBD1. Germline V gives CDR1 SQVTM, CDR2 ANQGSEA. The junction had 10 bases not matched to a gene; V was cut back by 2 bases and J by 5 bases. This CDR3 has 15 amino acids. The CDR3 is CSVERGGQGATEAFF. DNA for the CDR3: TGCAGCGTTGAAAGAGGAGGGCAGGGGGCAACTGAAGCTTTCTTT.

This clonotype was counted a few times. CDR3 sequence reads: CASTGRRTGANVLTF. Here the CDR3 DNA reads TGTGCCAGCACAGGGCGAAGGACTGGGGCCAACGTCCTGACTTTC. The chain employs TRBV6-1 and TRBJ2-6; D possibly corresponds to TRBD1 (5 bases). Trimming took 7 bases from V and 2 from J, leaving 12 bases between them. The CDR3 is 15 residues long. The germline V gene has CDR1 MNHNS and CDR2 SASEGT.

This clonotype was observed at least ten times. The rearrangement links TRBV12-3 or TRBV12-4 to TRBJ1-1, with no clear D. The V end lost 6 bases, the J end lost 11 bases, and 19 bases lay between the germline ends. This CDR3 has 13 amino acids. The CDR3 DNA sequence: TGTGCCAGCAGATATAGGTCCCGTCGGGCCGCTTTCTTT. Its protein product is CASRYRSRRAAFF.

The gene calls are TRBV20-1 and TRBJ1-1; TRBD1 matches 8 bases. The J segment lost 2 bases and the V segment lost 0 bases, leaving 11 bases of the junction unmatched. CDR3 length: 17 amino acids. The germline V gene encodes CDR1 DFQATT and CDR2 SNEGSKA (reference sequence). The CDR3 bases are TGCAGTGCTAGAGACCGTACCAGGGGGCTGAGCAACACTGAAGCTTTCTTT. Translation gives CSARDRTRGLSNTEAFF.

This clonotype was counted only a few times. The chain combines TRBV5-1 with TRBJ2-3; 7 positions agree with TRBD2. The V segment lost 0 bases and the J segment 2 bases; nucleotides outside the gene matches: 6. This CDR3 region has 16 residues. Germline V gene lookup returns CDR1 SGHRS and CDR2 YFSETQ. CDR3 in amino acids: CASSLDGAGPTDTQYF. CDR3 nucleotide sequence: TGCGCCAGCAGCTTGGATGGAGCGGGACCCACAGATACGCAGTATTTT.

The V and J genes are TRBV7-2 and TRBJ2-7; 8 bases agree with TRBD2. This CDR3 contains 15 residues. With V trimmed by 0 bases and J by 7 bases, 8 bases remained unmatched. Germline V gene data show CDR1 as SGHTA and CDR2 as FQGNSA. This CDR3 reads CASSLASGNLEEQYF. The DNA for the CDR3 is TGTGCCAGCAGCTTAGCTAGCGGGAATCTTGAGGAGCAGTACTTC.

The chain combines TRBV13 with TRBJ2-4; D gene uncertain. The CDR3 length is 14 residues. Germline lookup yields CDR1 PRHDT and CDR2 FYEKMQ (reference sequence). Trimming left V 5 bases short and J 3 bases short, with 11 bases between. CDR3 amino acids: CASSKRASKNIQYF. CDR3 in DNA: TGTGCCAGCAGCAAAAGGGCGAGCAAAAACATTCAGTACTTC.

The chain couples TRBV7-2 to TRBJ2-1; the D gene is possibly TRBD2 (5 bases). CDR3 size: 14 residues. Trimming left V 1 base short and J 10 bases short, with 14 bases between. CDR1 and CDR2 from the germline V gene are SGHTA and FQGNSA. As DNA, the CDR3 is TGTGCCAGCAGCTTAGGGACTTACTTAGGGGAGCAGTTCTTC. This translates into CASSLGTYLGEQFF. Full variable domain (remainder filled in from reference TRBV7-2 and TRBJ2-1): GAGVSQSPSNKVTEKGKDVELRCDPISGHTALYWYRQSLGQGLEFLIYFQGNSAPDKSGLPSDRFSAERTGGSVSTLTIQRTQQEDSAVYLCASSLGTYLGEQFFGPGTRLTVL.

This clonotype turned up a few times. The chain links TRBV19 to TRBJ2-4; D uncertain. Germline V gene sequence: CDR1 LNHDA, CDR2 SQIVND (reference sequence). This CDR3 spans 16 amino acids. Trimming took 4 bases from V and 0 from J, leaving 13 bases between them. CDR3 nucleotides: TGTGCCAGTAGTACCAAAGGAAGCCCAGCCAAAAACATTCAGTACTTC. Residues: CASSTKGSPAKNIQYF.

The rearrangement uses TRBV4-3 and TRBJ1-4; a weak D match, TRBD1 (5 bases). The CDR3 consists of 15 residues. V was pared by 0 bases and J by 7 bases, with 12 bases between. Per germline, CDR1 LGHNA and CDR2 YSLEER. This chain's CDR3 is CASSQEGDRGEKLFF. CDR3 nucleotide sequence: TGCGCCAGCAGCCAAGAAGGGGATAGAGGTGAAAAACTGTTTTTT.

The chain joins TRBV20-1 to TRBJ1-3, with D maybe TRBD1 (6 bases). The CDR3 covers 15 residues. The V and J ends lost 3 bases and 0 bases respectively, with 12 bases between them. Germline CDR1 DFQATT, CDR2 SNEGSKA (reference sequence). As DNA, the CDR3 is TGCAGTGCTAGGACTACAGGGAGCTCTGGAAACACCATATATTTT. Translated: CSARTTGSSGNTIYF.

This chain links TRBV7-9 with TRBJ1-1; 7 bases agree with TRBD1. Germline lookup yields CDR1 SEHNR and CDR2 FQNEAQ (reference sequence). The CDR3 extends over 15 amino acids. V lost 5 bases to trimming and J lost 2 bases; unmatched junction nucleotides: 8. The CDR3 protein is CASSRQGDRNTEAFF. The CDR3 coding sequence is TGTGCCAGCAGCCGTCAAGGGGACAGAAACACTGAAGCTTTCTTT.

V and J are TRBV28 and TRBJ2-5, with D perhaps assigned TRBD1 or TRBD2 (5 bases each). The CDR3 has 15 amino acids. Looked up from germline, CDR1 is MDHEN and CDR2 is SYDVKM. V dropped 6 bases and J dropped 1 base, with 15 bases sitting between them. The CDR3 DNA is TGTGCCAGCAGCCCCTTGGGACGCGCCCAAGAGACCCAGTACTTC. Its protein is CASSPLGRAQETQYF.

The chain links TRBV5-6 to TRBJ2-7, with 8 bases matching TRBD2. There are 15 residues in the CDR3. Germline V gene lookup returns CDR1 SGHDT and CDR2 YYEEEE. Losses at the gene ends were 5 bases for V and 5 bases for J; bases not matched to a gene: 12. CDR3 protein: CASRGGASGRDEQYF. The CDR3 nucleotides read TGTGCCAGCAGGGGGGGGGCTAGCGGGCGTGACGAGCAGTACTTC.

The CDR3 protein is CASTEVAGRNEQFF. The CDR3 coding sequence is TGTGCCAGCACCGAGGTAGCGGGTCGAAATGAGCAGTTCTTC. The chain links TRBV12-3 or TRBV12-4 to TRBJ2-1; 7 bases agree with TRBD2. V dropped 7 bases and J dropped 7; count of bases not matched to a gene: 10. The CDR3 covers 14 residues.

The chain links TRBV7-2 to TRBJ1-6; possible D gene TRBD1, 5 bases. The CDR3 is 15 amino acids. Germline V gives CDR1 SGHTA, CDR2 FQGNSA. V lost 2 bases, J lost 10 bases, and 15 bases lay in between. This CDR3 reads CASSLTTSRGSPLHF. The CDR3 DNA is TGTGCCAGCAGCTTAACGACGTCCCGGGGGTCACCCCTCCACTTT.